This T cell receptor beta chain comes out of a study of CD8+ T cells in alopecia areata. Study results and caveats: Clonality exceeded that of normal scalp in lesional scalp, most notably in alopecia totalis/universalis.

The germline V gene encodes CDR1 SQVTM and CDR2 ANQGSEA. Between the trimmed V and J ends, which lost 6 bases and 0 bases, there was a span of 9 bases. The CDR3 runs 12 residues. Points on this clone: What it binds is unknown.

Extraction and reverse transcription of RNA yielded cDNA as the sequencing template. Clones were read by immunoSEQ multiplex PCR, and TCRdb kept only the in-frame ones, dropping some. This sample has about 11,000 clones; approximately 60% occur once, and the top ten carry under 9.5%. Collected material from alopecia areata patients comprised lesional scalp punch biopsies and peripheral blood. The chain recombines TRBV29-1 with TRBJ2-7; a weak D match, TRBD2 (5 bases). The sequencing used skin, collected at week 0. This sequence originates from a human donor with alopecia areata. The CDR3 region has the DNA TGCAGCGTAGGAGGTAGCTCCTACGAGCAGTACTTC. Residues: CSVGGSSYEQYF.